One sample yielded the 15 T cell receptor beta chains listed below, sequenced in a study of T cell changes during pregnancy in multiple sclerosis. The protocol was immunoSEQ multiplex PCR, while the TCRdb copy is restricted to in-frame clones and leaves out a portion. The sample has tens of thousands of clones, 92% seen once. Sequenced material: CD4+ T cells from peripheral blood mononuclear cells, taken after pregnancy. The receptors shown here come from a female donor with multiple sclerosis, enrolled in a pregnancy study.

The rearrangement joins TRBV18 to TRBJ1-1, with D perhaps TRBD1 (5 bases). Germline CDR1 reads KGHSH; CDR2 reads LQKENI. This CDR3 has 14 amino acids. Trimming stripped 5 bases from V and 1 base from J, with 11 bases between. CDR3 DNA sequence: TGTGCCAGCTCAACGGGGGGGAAGAACACTGAAGCTTTCTTT. Translation gives CASSTGGKNTEAFF.

This chain joins TRBV18 and TRBJ1-2, with D perhaps matching TRBD1 (6 bases). From germline, CDR1 is KGHSH and CDR2 LQKENI. The ends were cut back, 3 bases at V and 1 base at J, with 15 bases in the middle. The CDR3 runs 16 residues. CDR3: CASSPTPGGNNYGYTF. In nucleotides, the CDR3 is TGTGCCAGCTCACCTACCCCGGGGGGCAATAACTATGGCTACACCTTC.

The chain combines TRBV11-3 with TRBJ2-5, with D possibly TRBD2 on 6 matching bases. The CDR3 consists of 12 residues. Germline V gene sequence: CDR1 SGHNT, CDR2 YENEEA. Trimming took 6 bases from V and 2 from J, leaving 7 bases between them. The CDR3, as DNA: TGTGCCAGCAGTGCGGGGCAAGAGACCCAGTACTTC. It translates to CASSAGQETQYF.

CDR3 nucleotides: TGTGCCAGCAGTAAGACAGGGGATAATCAGCCCCAGCATTTT. Its protein is CASSKTGDNQPQHF. The rearrangement links TRBV6-1 to TRBJ1-5, with 8 bases aligning to TRBD1. The CDR3 sequence is 14 residues long. V was clipped by 5 bases and J by 4 bases; unmatched bases: 4. Germline CDR1 reads MNHNS; CDR2 reads SASEGT.

The rearrangement links TRBV9 to TRBJ2-7; TRBD2 might be the D (7 bases). Trimming stripped 3 bases from V and 5 bases from J, with 21 bases between. Germline assignment: CDR1 SGDLS and CDR2 YYNGEE. The CDR3 spans 16 residues. The CDR3 protein is CASSARIGGGLDEQYF. The CDR3 DNA reads TGTGCCAGCAGCGCGAGGATTGGGGGGGGCCTCGACGAGCAGTACTTC. Complete variable domain (other parts from reference TRBV9 and TRBJ2-7): DSGVTQTPKHLITATGQRVTLRCSPRSGDLSVYWYQQSLDQGLQFLIQYYNGEERAKGNILERFSAQQFPDLHSELNLSSLELGDSALYFCASSARIGGGLDEQYFGPGTRLTVT.

The V gene is TRBV5-6, the J gene TRBJ2-7; TRBD2 aligns across 7 bases. This CDR3 is 14 amino acids long. V dropped 5 bases and J dropped 3; count of bases not matched to a gene: 8. CDR1 is SGHDT, CDR2 YYEEEE, per germline. The CDR3 reads CASRGGGAHYEQYF. As DNA, the CDR3 is TGTGCCAGCAGGGGGGGAGGGGCACACTACGAGCAGTACTTC.

The J gene is TRBJ1-2, the V gene TRBV7-2, with D tentatively TRBD1 (5 bases). Trimming cost V 6 bases and J 4 bases, with 15 bases left between them. CDR3 length: 14 amino acids. CDR1 SGHTA and CDR2 FQGNSA come from the germline V gene. DNA of the CDR3: TGTGCCAGCAGTCCGATGGGGGGATCCTATGGCTACACCTTC. This gives the protein CASSPMGGSYGYTF.

The V call is TRBV4-3, the J call TRBJ1-2, with D perhaps TRBD1 (5 bases). The CDR3 is made up of 14 amino acids. The germline CDR1 and CDR2 sequences are LGHNA and YSLEER. V lost 3 bases to trimming and J lost 3 bases, with 11 bases between them. The CDR3 DNA sequence: TGCGCCAGCAGCCAGACCGGGACTGACTATGGCTACACCTTC. Its translation is CASSQTGTDYGYTF.

This clone was detected a few times. The rearrangement links TRBV19 to TRBJ1-6, with 8 positions matching TRBD1. This CDR3 is built from 16 residues. Germline V gene sequence: CDR1 LNHDA, CDR2 SQIVND (reference sequence). V gave up 6 bases and J gave up 6 bases; unmatched junction bases: 10. The CDR3 region is CASSNFQGALNSPLHF. The DNA of the CDR3 is TGTGCCAGTAGCAATTTCCAGGGGGCGCTTAATTCACCCCTCCACTTT.

The chain employs TRBV5-8 and TRBJ2-3, with 8 bases that match TRBD2. Germline CDR1 and CDR2: SGHTS and YDEGEE. The length of the CDR3 is 15 residues. Trimming at V came to 0 bases and at J to 5 bases, leaving 5 bases not matched to a gene. In DNA form, the CDR3 reads TGTGCCAGCAGCTTGGCGGGGGGGCCGGGAGATACGCAGTATTTT. The encoded protein is CASSLAGGPGDTQYF.

Here the CDR3 reads CASSVDGQEVSTGELFF. CDR3 nucleotides: TGTGCCAGCAGCGTGGACGGACAGGAGGTCAGCACCGGGGAGCTGTTTTTT. The V call is TRBV9, the J call TRBJ2-2; 7 bases are shared with TRBD1. Trimming removed 2 bases from V and 4 bases from J; junction bases left unmatched: 11. This CDR3 is built from 17 residues. Germline V gives CDR1 SGDLS, CDR2 YYNGEE.

The chain combines TRBV5-8 with TRBJ1-6, with 9 positions matching TRBD1. Trimming at V came to 5 bases and at J to 7 bases, leaving 7 bases not matched to a gene. This CDR3 has 15 residues. Germline V gene sequence: CDR1 SGHTS, CDR2 YDEGEE. In nucleotides, the CDR3 is TGTGCCAGCAGACAGGGGGCCATACTGAATTCACCCCTCCACTTT. Protein product: CASRQGAILNSPLHF.

The chain recombines TRBV7-9 with TRBJ1-1, with 10 bases identical to TRBD1. The J segment lost 0 bases and the V segment lost 5 bases, leaving 0 bases of the junction unmatched. This CDR3 region has 14 residues. Germline lookup yields CDR1 SEHNR and CDR2 FQNEAQ (reference sequence). The CDR3 DNA is TGTGCCAGCAGCGGGACAGGGGTGAACACTGAAGCTTTCTTT. This encodes CASSGTGVNTEAFF.

This chain joins TRBV27 and TRBJ1-2; D is unclear. Per the germline V gene, CDR1 is MNHEY and CDR2 is SMNVEV (reference sequence). The CDR3 is 13 residues long. The V end was cut by 6 bases, the J end by 7 bases, with 15 bases between. The CDR3 sequence is CASSRAGIRGYTF. CDR3 nucleotides: TGTGCCAGCAGCAGAGCGGGGATACGTGGCTACACCTTC.

V is TRBV12-5 and J is TRBJ2-3; a weak D match, TRBD2 (6 bases). Trimming took 5 bases from V and 4 from J, leaving 22 bases between them. This CDR3 is built from 17 residues. The germline CDR1 and CDR2 sequences are LGHNT and FRNRAP. The CDR3 DNA follows: TGTGCTAGTGGTCAAGGAATCGTCGGGGGTATCCCAGATACGCAGTATTTT. It specifies CASGQGIVGGIPDTQYF.